Described below is a single TCR beta chain sequence and its context. There are a few counts of this clonotype. There is no known antigen for this receptor. The junction does not match germline at one end; this may be a read error. Without any cell sorting, total RNA and DNA were co-extracted from about 20-30 mg of bulk tissue using the AllPrep DNA/RNA mini kit. Surgical resection was performed in China between late 2015 and 2016 on several patients with histopathologically diagnosed primary liver carcinoma. Chronic HBV infection was present in the patients, and the patients were treatment-naive at sampling. Each tumor was sampled at five spatially separated regions: the superior, inferior, left-lateral and right-lateral poles and the tumor centre. According to histology, viable tumor cells made up more than 75% of every tumor sample. Fresh tumor and adjacent tissue pieces were bisected; one half was stored in RNAlater at -80°C, the other sent for histology.

CDR1 is given as SNHLY and CDR2 as FYNNEI, both from the germline V gene. The cysteine opens and the phenylalanine closes a CDR3 of 15 amino acids. Only the CDR3 DNA stays, 45 bases, in frame from base 1. This entry is derived from a study of tumor-infiltrating lymphocytes in primary liver carcinoma (dated 2017 in TCRdb). In the study overall: Of the five patients, three men and two women aged 30 to 69 years, four had hepatocellular carcinoma and one had combined HCC and intrahepatic cholangiocarcinoma. The five patients had tumors of stage T1-T3 N0M0, with maximum diameters ranging from roughly 4.2 to 11 cm. Each sample produced roughly 3.65 to 7.5 million productive TCRbeta reads, and read depth showed no significant difference between tissue types. TCRbeta repertoire sequencing, expression microarrays and whole-exome sequencing were combined in the study across five regions of each liver tumor, with adjacent normal tissue and blood also included. A total of around 35 specimens from 5 patients, comprising 25 or so tumor regions, 5 adjacent noncancerous liver tissues and 5 peripheral blood samples, were covered by TCRbeta repertoire sequencing. The 25 or so tumor region samples were profiled with Agilent mRNA microarrays so that TCRbeta repertoire diversity could be related to the local molecular phenotype. Technical replicate repertoires showed high reproducibility, with mean shared-clone rates roughly 0.87 and correlation coefficients above 0.95.

TCRbeta-specific cDNA was reverse-transcribed from 500 ng total RNA using a constant-region primer and ProtoScript II reverse transcriptase. The TCRbeta libraries were prepared through three rounds of nested multiplex PCR following a slightly modified ARM-PCR procedure. The first two PCR rounds used multiplex TRBV1-TRBV30 forward primers with a Cbeta reverse primer, each for around 10 cycles. Sample barcodes and Illumina adapters were added in a final 25-cycle PCR using Deep VentR polymerase. Before sequencing, amplicons of 200-500 bp were purified from gel using a QIAquick gel extraction kit. The TCRbeta amplicons were sequenced with 250-bp paired-end reads on an Illumina HiSeq 2500. The authors' analysis ran thus. Reads were quality-trimmed with Trimmomatic v0.33, and paired reads were merged with FLASH v1.2.11 to recover full CDR3 sequences. V, D and J germline segments were assigned to the rearranged TCRbeta sequences by MiGEC v1.2.1b. Clonotype statistics, along with Shannon-Wiener diversity indices, were calculated using VDJtools v1.0.0. To cut down on sampling bias, every analysis after diversity analysis relied on just the 250 most abundant clonotypes from each sample. TCRdb redid the processing of the public reads, applying fastp at Q25 and MiXCR, and retained in-frame beta chains. When rows share a CDR3 protein, they turn into one entry using the most common DNA and genes. TCRdb's processing, not the authors', yielded these V and J calls. This sample has tens of thousands of distinct CDR3 sequences in its table, and roughly 78% of those were observed once. 45% to 50% of the sample goes to the ten largest clones.

Points the paper makes about the study in general: Bulk unsorted samples precluded comparing CD4+ and CD8+ T cell repertoires. Repertoire overlap was found to be higher between tumor regions (mean roughly 35%) than between tumor-adjacent (approximately 17%) or tumor-blood (about 15%) pairs, consistent with antigen-driven expansion. Because sequencing covered only the TCR beta chain and unpaired alpha chains were not captured, true repertoire diversity is likely underestimated. The top 250 clones accounted for a significantly greater share of the repertoire in tumors than in blood (p = 0.039). Only roughly 7-25% of top clones appeared in all five regions of a tumor, which suggests that tumor-infiltrating T cells are spatially heterogeneous. Only 4 or 5 patients were included in the study, and the authors note that the findings should be validated in a larger study.

The sample comprised liver tumor tissue from sampling region 3. The cell subset or site tag for this specimen amounts to: tumor region T3, left-lateral pole. The chain links TRBV2 with TRBJ2-1; tentative D gene TRBD1, with 5 bases matching. The receptor's source is a middle-aged man with primary liver carcinoma and hepatitis B virus infection. The CDR3 corresponds to CASSQDKSSYNEQSF. In nucleotides, the sequence is TGTGCCAGTAGTCAGGACAAAAGCTCCTACAATGAGCAGTCCTTC.